Below, 4 T cell receptor beta chains from the same sample are listed, as sequenced in a study of cytomegalovirus exposure and HLA in healthy donors. In the PCR, 60 Vbeta and 13 Jbeta primers were used. TCRdb's copy holds only in-frame clones and misses some; the assay was immunoSEQ multiplex PCR. This table has about 95,000 clones, about three quarters appearing once. Sequencing was performed on PBMCs. The receptors were sampled from a man aged 55-75 years in good health and CMV-seronegative.

The chain has TRBV7-8 and TRBJ2-4, with D tentatively TRBD2 (6 bases). CDR1 SGHVS and CDR2 FQNEAQ come from the germline V gene. The CDR3 totals 16 residues. V was pared by 1 base and J by 0 bases, with 10 bases between. This chain's CDR3 is CASSLGQGLAKNIQYF. CDR3 bases: TGTGCCAGCAGCTTAGGGCAGGGACTAGCCAAAAACATTCAGTACTTC.

This rearrangement joins TRBV6-5 to TRBJ2-2; D may be TRBD1 (5 bases). The CDR3 runs to 13 residues. From germline, CDR1 is MNHEY and CDR2 SVGAGI. Trimming removed 5 bases at V and 7 bases at J, with 11 bases between. CDR3 DNA sequence: TGTGCCAGCAGTGGCCGACAGAGCGGGGAGCTGTTTTTT. This translates into CASSGRQSGELFF.

This chain joins TRBV5-4 and TRBJ2-2; 7 nucleotides match TRBD2. CDR3 length: 12 residues. Trimming at V came to 10 bases and at J to 5 bases, leaving 5 bases not matched to a gene. The germline CDR1 and CDR2 sequences are SGHNT and YYREEE (reference sequence). CDR3 nucleotide sequence: TGTGCCCGAGGGACTACTACCGGGGAGCTGTTTTTT. Translated: CARGTTTGELFF.

This clone appeared a few times. This chain connects TRBV5-1 to TRBJ2-3; possibly TRBD1 for D (7 bases). Germline V gives CDR1 SGHRS, CDR2 YFSETQ. The ends were cut back, 0 bases at V and 6 bases at J, with 14 bases in the middle. The CDR3 has 15 amino acids. The CDR3 DNA is TGCGCCAGCAGCTTGGACCAGGGGGGAATCGATACGCAGTATTTT. Amino acids: CASSLDQGGIDTQYF. The full variable domain, its missing parts supplied by reference TRBV5-1 and TRBJ2-3, is KAGVTQTPRYLIKTRGQQVTLSCSPISGHRSVSWYQQTPGQGLQFLFEYFSETQRNKGNFPGRFSGRQFSNSRSEMNVSTLELGDSALYLCASSLDQGGIDTQYFGPGTRLTVL.